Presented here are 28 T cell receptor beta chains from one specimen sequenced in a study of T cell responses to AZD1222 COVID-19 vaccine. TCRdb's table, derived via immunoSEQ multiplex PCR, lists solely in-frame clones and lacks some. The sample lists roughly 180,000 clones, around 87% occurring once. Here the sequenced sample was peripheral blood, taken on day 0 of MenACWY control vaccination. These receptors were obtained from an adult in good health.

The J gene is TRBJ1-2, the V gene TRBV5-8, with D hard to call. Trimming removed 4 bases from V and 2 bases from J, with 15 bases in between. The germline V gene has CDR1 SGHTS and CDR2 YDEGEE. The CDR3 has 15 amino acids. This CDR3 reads CASSPRGLSNYGYTF. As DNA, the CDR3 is TGTGCCAGCAGCCCGCGCGGCCTCTCGAACTATGGCTACACCTTC.

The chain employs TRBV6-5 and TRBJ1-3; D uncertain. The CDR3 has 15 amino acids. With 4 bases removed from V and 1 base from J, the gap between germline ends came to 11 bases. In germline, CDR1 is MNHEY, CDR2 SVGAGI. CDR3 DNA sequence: TGTGCCAGCAGTTCGACTAAGGTTTCTGGAAACACCATATATTTT. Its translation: CASSSTKVSGNTIYF.

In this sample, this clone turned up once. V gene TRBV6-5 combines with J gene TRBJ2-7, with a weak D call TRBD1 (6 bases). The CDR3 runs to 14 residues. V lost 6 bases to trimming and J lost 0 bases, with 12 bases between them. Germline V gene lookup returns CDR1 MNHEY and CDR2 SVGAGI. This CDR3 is CASSPQGSSYEQYF. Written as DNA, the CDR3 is TGTGCCAGCAGCCCGCAGGGGTCCTCCTACGAGCAGTACTTC.

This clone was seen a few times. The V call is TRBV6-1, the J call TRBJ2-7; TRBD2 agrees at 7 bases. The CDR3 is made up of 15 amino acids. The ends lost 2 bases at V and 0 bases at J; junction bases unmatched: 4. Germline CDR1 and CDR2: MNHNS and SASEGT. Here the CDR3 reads CASSEMGGSSYEQYF. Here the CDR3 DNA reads TGTGCCAGCAGTGAAATGGGGGGGAGCTCCTACGAGCAGTACTTC.

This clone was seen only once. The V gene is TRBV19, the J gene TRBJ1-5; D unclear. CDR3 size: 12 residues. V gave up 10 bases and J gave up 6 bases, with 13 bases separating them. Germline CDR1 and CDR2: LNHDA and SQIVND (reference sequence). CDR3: CATSGAGQPQHF. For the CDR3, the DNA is TGTGCCACCTCAGGAGCAGGTCAGCCCCAGCATTTT.

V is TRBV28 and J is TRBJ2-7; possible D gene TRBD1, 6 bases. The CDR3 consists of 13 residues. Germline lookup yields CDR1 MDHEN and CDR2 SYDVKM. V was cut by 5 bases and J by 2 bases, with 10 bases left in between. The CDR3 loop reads CASSPRQAYEQYF. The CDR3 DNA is TGTGCCAGCAGTCCTCGACAGGCCTACGAGCAGTACTTC.

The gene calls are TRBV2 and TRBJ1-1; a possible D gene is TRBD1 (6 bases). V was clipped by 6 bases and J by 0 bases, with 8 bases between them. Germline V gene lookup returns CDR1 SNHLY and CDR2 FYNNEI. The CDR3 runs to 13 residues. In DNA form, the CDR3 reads TGTGCCAGCAGGGGGGACATGAACACTGAAGCTTTCTTT. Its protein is CASRGDMNTEAFF.

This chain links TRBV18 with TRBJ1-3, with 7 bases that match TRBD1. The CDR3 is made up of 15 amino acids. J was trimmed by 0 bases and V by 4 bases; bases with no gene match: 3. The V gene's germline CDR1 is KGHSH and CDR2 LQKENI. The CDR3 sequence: CASSRDRVSGNTIYF. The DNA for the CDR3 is TGTGCCAGCTCACGAGACAGGGTCTCTGGAAACACCATATATTTT.

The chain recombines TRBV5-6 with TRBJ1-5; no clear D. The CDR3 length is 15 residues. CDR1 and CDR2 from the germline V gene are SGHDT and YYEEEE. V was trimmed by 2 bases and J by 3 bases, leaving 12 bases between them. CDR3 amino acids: CASSFWGRHNQPQHF. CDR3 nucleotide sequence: TGTGCCAGCAGCTTTTGGGGTCGGCACAATCAGCCCCAGCATTTT.

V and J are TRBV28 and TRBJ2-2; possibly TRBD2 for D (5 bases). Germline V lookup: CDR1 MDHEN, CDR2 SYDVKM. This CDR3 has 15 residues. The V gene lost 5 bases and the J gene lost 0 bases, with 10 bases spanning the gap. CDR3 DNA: TGTGCCAGCAGTGGGAGCCTAACGAACACCGGGGAGCTGTTTTTT. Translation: CASSGSLTNTGELFF. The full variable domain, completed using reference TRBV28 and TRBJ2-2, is DVKVTQSSRYLVKRTGEKVFLECVQDMDHENMFWYRQDPGLGLRLIYFSYDVKMKEKGDIPEGYSVSREKKERFSLILESASTNQTSMYLCASSGSLTNTGELFFGEGSRLTVL.

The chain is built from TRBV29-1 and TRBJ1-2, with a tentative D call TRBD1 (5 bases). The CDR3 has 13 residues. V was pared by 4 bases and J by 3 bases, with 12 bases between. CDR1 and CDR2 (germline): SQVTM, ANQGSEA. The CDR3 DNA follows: TGCAGCGTTGCGGAGGGGAAGGACTATGGCTACACCTTC. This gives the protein CSVAEGKDYGYTF.

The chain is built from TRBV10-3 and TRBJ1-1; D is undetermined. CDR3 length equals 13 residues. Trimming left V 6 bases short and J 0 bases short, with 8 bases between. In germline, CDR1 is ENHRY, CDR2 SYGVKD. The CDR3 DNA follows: TGTGCCATCAGGTGGGAGTTGAACACTGAAGCTTTCTTT. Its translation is CAIRWELNTEAFF.

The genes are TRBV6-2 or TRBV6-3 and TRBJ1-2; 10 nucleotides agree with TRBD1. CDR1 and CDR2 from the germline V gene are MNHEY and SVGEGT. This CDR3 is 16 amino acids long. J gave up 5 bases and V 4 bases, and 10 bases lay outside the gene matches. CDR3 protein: CASSSSWGQGNYGYTF. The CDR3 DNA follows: TGTGCCAGCAGTTCCTCGTGGGGACAGGGGAATTATGGCTACACCTTC.

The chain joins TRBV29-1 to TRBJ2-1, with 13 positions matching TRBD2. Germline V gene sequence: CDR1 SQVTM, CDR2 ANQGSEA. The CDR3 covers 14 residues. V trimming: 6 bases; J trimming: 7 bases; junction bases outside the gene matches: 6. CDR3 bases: TGCAGCGTCGCACTAGCGGGAGGGTGGAATGAGCAGTTCTTC. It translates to CSVALAGGWNEQFF.

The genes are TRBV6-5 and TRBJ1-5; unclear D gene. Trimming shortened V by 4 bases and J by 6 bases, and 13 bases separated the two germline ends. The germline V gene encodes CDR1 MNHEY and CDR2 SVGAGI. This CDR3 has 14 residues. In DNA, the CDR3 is TGTGCCAGCAGTTGGAGGCAGTACGGTCAGCCCCAGCATTTT. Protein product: CASSWRQYGQPQHF.

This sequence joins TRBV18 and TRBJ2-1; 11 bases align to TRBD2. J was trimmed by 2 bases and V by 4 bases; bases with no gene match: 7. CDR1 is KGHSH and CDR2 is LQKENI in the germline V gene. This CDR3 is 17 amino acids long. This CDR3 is CASSLRLAGTAYNEQFF. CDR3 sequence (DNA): TGTGCCAGCTCACTACGACTAGCGGGAACAGCCTACAATGAGCAGTTCTTC.

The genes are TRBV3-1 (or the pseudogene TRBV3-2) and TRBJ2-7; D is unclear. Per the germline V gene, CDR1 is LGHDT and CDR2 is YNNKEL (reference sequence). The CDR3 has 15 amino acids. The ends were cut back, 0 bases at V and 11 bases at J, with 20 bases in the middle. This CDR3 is CASSQDVRGTLSKYF. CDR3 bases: TGTGCCAGCAGCCAAGACGTCAGAGGCACCCTGAGCAAGTACTTC.

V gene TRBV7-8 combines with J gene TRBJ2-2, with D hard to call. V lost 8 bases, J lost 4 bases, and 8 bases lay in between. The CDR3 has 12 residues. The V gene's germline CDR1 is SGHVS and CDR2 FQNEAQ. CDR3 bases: TGTGCCAGCGAGAAACCCACCGGGGAGCTGTTTTTT. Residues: CASEKPTGELFF.

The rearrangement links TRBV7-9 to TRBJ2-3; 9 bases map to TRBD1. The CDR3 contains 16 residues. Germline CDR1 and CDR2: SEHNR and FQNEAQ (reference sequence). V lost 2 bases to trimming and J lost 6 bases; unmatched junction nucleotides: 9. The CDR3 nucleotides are TGTGCCAGCAGCTTATCGGGCCAGACAGGGGGGGATACGCAGTATTTT. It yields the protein CASSLSGQTGGDTQYF.

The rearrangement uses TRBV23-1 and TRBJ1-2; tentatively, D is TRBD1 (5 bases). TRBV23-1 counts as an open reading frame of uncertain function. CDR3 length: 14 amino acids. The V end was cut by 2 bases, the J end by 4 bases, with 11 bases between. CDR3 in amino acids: CASSQGGSVYGYTF. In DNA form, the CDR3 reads TGCGCCAGCAGTCAAGGGGGATCAGTCTATGGCTACACCTTC.

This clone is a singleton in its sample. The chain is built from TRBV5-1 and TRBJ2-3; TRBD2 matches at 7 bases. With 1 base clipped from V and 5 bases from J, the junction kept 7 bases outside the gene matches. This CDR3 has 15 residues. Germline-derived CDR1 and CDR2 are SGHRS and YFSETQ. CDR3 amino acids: CASSLFLAVGDTQYF. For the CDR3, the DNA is TGCGCCAGCAGCTTGTTCCTAGCGGTAGGAGATACGCAGTATTTT.

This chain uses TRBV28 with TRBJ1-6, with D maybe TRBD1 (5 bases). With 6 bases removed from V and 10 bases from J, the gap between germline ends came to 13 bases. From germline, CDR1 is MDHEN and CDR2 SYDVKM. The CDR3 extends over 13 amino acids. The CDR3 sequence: CASRGAGVSPLHF. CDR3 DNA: TGTGCCAGCAGAGGGGCCGGGGTCTCACCCCTCCACTTT.

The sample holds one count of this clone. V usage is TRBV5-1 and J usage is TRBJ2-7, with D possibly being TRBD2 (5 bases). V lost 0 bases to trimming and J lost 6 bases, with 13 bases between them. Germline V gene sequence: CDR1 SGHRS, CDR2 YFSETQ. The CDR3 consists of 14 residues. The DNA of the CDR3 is TGCGCCAGCAGCTTGGCTTCAGATCGGGGCGAGCAGTACTTC. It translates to CASSLASDRGEQYF.

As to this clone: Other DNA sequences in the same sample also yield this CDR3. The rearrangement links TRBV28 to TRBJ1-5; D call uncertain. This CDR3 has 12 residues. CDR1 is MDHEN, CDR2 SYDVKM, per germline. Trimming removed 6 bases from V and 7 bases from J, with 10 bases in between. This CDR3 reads CASSSGGQPQHF. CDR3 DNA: TGTGCCAGCAGCAGCGGAGGCCAGCCCCAGCATTTT.

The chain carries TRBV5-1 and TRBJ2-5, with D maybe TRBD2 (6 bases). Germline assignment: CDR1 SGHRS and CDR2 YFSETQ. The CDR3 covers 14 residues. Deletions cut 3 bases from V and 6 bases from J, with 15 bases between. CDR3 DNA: TGCGCCAGCAGCTCGTCGGGAGTAGGAAAGACCCAGTACTTC. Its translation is CASSSSGVGKTQYF.

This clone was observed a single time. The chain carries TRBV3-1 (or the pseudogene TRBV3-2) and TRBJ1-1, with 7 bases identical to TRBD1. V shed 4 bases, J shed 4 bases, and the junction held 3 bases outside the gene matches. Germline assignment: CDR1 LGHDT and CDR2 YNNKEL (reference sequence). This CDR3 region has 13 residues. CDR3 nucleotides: TGTGCCAGCAGCCTGTCAGGGGGCACTGAAGCTTTCTTT. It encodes CASSLSGGTEAFF.

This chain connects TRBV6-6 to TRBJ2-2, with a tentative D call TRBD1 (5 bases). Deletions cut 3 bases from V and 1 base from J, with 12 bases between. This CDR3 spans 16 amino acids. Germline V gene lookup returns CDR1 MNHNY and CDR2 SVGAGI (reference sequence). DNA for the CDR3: TGTGCCAGCAGTTATCTGGGGCCGGTGAACACCGGGGAGCTGTTTTTT. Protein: CASSYLGPVNTGELFF.

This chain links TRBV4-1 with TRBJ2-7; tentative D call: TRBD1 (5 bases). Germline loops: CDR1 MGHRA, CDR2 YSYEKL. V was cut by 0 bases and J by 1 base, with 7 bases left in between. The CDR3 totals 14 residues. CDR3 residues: CASSQDRGSYEQYF. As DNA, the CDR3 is TGCGCCAGCAGCCAAGATAGGGGTTCCTACGAGCAGTACTTC.